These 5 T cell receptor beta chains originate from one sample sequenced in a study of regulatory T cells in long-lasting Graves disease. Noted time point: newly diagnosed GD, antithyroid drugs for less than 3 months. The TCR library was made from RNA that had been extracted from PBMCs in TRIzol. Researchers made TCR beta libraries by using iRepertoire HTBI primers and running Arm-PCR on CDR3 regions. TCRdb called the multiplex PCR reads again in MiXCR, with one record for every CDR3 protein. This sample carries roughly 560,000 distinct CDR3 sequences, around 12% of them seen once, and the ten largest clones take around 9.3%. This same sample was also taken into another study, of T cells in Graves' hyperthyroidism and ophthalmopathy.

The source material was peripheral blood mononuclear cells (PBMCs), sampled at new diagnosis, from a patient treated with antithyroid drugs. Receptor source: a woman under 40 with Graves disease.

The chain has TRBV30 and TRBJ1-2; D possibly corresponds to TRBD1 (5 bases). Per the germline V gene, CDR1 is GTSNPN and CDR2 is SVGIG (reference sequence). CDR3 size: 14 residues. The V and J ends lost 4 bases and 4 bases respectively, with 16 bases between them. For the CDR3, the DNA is TGTGCCTGGACACTGGGGCGGGGGGGCTATGGCTACACCTTC. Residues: CAWTLGRGGYGYTF.

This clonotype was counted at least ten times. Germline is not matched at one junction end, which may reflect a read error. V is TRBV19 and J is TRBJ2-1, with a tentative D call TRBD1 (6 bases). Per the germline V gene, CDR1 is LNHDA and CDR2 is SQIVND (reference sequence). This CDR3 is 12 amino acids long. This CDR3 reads CATGQSYNEQFF. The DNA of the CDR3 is TGTGCCACTGGACAGTCCTACAACGAGCAGTTCTTC.

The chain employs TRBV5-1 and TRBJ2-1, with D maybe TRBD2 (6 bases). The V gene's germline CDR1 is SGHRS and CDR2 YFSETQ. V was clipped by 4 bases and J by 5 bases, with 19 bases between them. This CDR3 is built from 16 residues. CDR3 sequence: CASSQSPGTLDNEQFF. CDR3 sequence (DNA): TGCGCCAGCAGCCAAAGCCCCGGGACTCTCGACAATGAGCAGTTCTTC.

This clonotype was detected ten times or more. Written as DNA, the CDR3 is TGTGCCAGCAGCCCCCACAGGGGGCAAGGCAATCAGCCCCAGCATTTT. It codes for CASSPHRGQGNQPQHF. This sequence joins TRBV12-3 or TRBV12-4 and TRBJ1-5; 9 bases match TRBD1. V trimming: 6 bases; J trimming: 2 bases; junction bases outside the gene matches: 8. This CDR3 contains 16 residues.

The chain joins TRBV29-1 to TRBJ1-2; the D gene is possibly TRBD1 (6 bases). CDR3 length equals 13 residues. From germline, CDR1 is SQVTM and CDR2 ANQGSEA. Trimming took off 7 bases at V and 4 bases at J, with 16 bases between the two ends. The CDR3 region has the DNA TGCAGCGGCTACCAACAGGGAGGCTATGGCTACACCTTC. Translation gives CSGYQQGGYGYTF.